This record concerns one T cell receptor beta chain sequence. Distinct nucleotide sequences in the sample also encode this CDR3. Authors' methods: By means of reference gene primer amplification, nucleated cell counts were estimated. Measured with immunoSEQ multiplex PCR; TCRdb has only the in-frame clones, and not every one. That table supplies the V and J calls and clone size; D and trimming were determined from the DNA. This sample has 250,000 to 350,000 clones; about nine tenths occur once, and the top ten carry approximately 2.2%. V shed 2 bases, J shed 0 bases, and the junction held 0 bases outside the gene matches. Germline CDR1 is KGHSH and CDR2 is LQKENI. This CDR3 region has 15 residues. This sample stems from a study of blood T cell repertoires in COVID-19. About the study: Whether acute or convalescent, the COVID-19 samples came from the United States, Italy and Spain. T cells, B-cell-depleted T cells, or PBMCs supplied cDNA or gDNA.

The receptor was isolated from a man aged 18-30 years with active or convalescent COVID-19. The genes are TRBV18 and TRBJ2-3; 9 bases are shared with TRBD1. Material: peripheral blood. CDR3 coding DNA: TGTGCCAGCTCACCAGGACAGGGGAGCACAGATACGCAGTATTTT. Translation: CASSPGQGSTDTQYF.